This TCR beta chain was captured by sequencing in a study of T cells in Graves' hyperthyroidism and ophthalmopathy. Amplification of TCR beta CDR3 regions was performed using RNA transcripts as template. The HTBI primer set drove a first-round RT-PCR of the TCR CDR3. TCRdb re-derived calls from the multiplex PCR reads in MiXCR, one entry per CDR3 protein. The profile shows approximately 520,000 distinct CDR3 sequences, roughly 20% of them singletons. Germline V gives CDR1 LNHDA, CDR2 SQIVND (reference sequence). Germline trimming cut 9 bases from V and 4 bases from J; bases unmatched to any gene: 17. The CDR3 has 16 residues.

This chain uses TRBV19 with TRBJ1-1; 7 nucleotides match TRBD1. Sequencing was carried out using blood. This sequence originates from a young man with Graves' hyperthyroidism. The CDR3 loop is CASSSSTPGGLTEAFF. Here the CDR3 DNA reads TGTGCCAGCAGCTCGAGCACTCCAGGGGGGCTCACTGAAGCTTTCTTT.